The present entry profiles one T cell receptor (beta chain) with its context. What it binds is not known. Germline CDR1 is MDHEN and CDR2 is SYDVKM. V gave up 5 bases and J gave up 10 bases, with 14 bases separating them. This CDR3 is built from 12 residues. The source of the sample is a study of cytomegalovirus exposure and HLA in healthy donors. Whole-study results and caveats: Analysis was carried out at a later point, and it linked a missense DCLRE1C variant to TCR beta V- and J-gene trimming. Clonal expansion, a later analysis showed, was greater in HLA-associated TCR beta chains than in equally common others.

13 Jbeta primers and 60 Vbeta primers were used for the PCR. Sequencing used immunoSEQ multiplex PCR; TCRdb keeps in-frame clones, though not all of them. This sample yields more than 150,000 clones, of which around 80% are seen a single time; around 1.4% belongs to the top ten. The J gene is TRBJ1-1, the V gene TRBV28, with D possibly TRBD1 on 6 matching bases. This clonotype was obtained from a girl aged 10 to 17 in good health and CMV-seropositive. The sequencing input was PBMCs. The DNA for the CDR3 is TGTGCCAGCAGTATCACAGGGTTGGGAGCTTTCTTT. It translates to CASSITGLGAFF.